One T cell receptor beta chain is described in this entry. Its cognate antigen is unknown. This specimen comes from a study of Tregs in tolerant kidney transplant recipients. The method was immunoSEQ multiplex PCR; TCRdb's version includes in-frame clones alone and lacks a portion of them. In the table there are fewer than 95,000 clones, under 95% of which are singletons. Germline CDR1 reads SGHRS; CDR2 reads YFSETQ. The CDR3 spans 14 residues. V was shortened by 4 bases and J by 2 bases, with 12 bases between the two germline ends. The study's findings and limits: Donor-specific Treg expansion exceeded global Treg expansion in tolerant patients, suggesting antigen drive.

Recipients received nonmyeloablative bone marrow transplants from related graft donors, with transient mixed chimerism. CD4+CD25+CD127- Tregs, CD4+CD25- non-Tregs, CD4 and CD8 cells were sorted. The chain couples TRBV5-1 to TRBJ2-5; D might be TRBD1 (6 bases). Sequenced material: CD4+ T cells from blood (PBMCs), taken 12 months after the transplant. The sequence was collected from a human patient who received a combined kidney and bone marrow transplant. Some of these T cells may belong to the graft donor. The DNA of the CDR3 is TGCGCCAGCAGCCCGTGGGGGCAGCAAGAGACCCAGTACTTC. As protein: CASSPWGQQETQYF.